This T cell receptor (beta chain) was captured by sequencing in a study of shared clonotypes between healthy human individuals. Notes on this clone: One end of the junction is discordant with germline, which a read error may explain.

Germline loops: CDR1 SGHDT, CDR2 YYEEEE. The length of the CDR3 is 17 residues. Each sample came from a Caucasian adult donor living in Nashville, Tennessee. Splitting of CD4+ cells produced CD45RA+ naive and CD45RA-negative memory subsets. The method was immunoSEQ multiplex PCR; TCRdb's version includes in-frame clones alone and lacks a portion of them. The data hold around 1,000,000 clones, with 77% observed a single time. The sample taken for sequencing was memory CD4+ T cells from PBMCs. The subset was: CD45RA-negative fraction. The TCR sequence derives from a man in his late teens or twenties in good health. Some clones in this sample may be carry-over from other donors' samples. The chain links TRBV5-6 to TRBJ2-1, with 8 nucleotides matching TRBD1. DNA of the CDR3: TGTGCCAGCGGCTTGGGAAGTAGGACAGGGCCCCTCAATGAGCAGTTCTTC. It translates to CASGLGSRTGPLNEQFF.